This T cell receptor beta chain was recovered during a study of PD-L1 blockade in urothelial cancer. Background on the study: Blood was evaluated 3 weeks (second dose) and 6 weeks after therapy began.

The table came from immunoSEQ multiplex PCR; TCRdb's copy has only in-frame clones and leaves some out. The sample holds some 50,000 clones, 87% seen once. A note on this clone: No antigen is known for it.

Whole-study results and caveats: In blood at 3 weeks, tumor-associated clones expanded more among patients with durable benefit.

Germline CDR1 is MGHDK and CDR2 is SYGVNS. The CDR3 runs 16 residues. Unmatched junction bases numbered 7, after V lost 5 bases and J lost 0 bases. Time point described: pretreatment peripheral blood. The rearrangement links TRBV25-1 to TRBJ2-1; TRBD1 matches at 7 bases. This TCR came from a woman aged 55 to 70 with urothelial cancer. The source was PBMCs, collected around atezolizumab (anti-PD-L1) treatment. This chain's CDR3 is CASSQLGTVSYNEQFF. The CDR3 DNA sequence: TGTGCCAGCAGTCAACTGGGGACAGTCTCCTACAATGAGCAGTTCTTC.